These 14 T cell receptor beta chains were all obtained from the same sample, sequenced in a study of monozygotic twins with inflammatory bowel disease. TCRdb reanalyzed the 5' RACE reads, giving one entry per CDR3 protein sequence and no DNA. In all, the sample yields over 130,000 distinct CDR3 sequences. The sequenced sample consisted of blood. The source is a human donor with ulcerative colitis or Crohn's disease, or a healthy co-twin of an affected twin (not recorded which).

The rearrangement joins TRBV29-1 to TRBJ1-3; TCRdb returns TRBD1, unconfirmable since there is no DNA. Germline V lookup: CDR1 SQVTM, CDR2 ANQGSEA. The CDR3 is 13 residues long. This CDR3 reads CSVATGAGNTIYF.

V gene TRBV6-1 combines with J gene TRBJ2-7; with no DNA, the TCRdb D assignment of TRBD2 cannot be verified. The CDR3 runs 15 residues. CDR1 and CDR2 (germline): MNHNS, SASEGT. CDR3 protein: CASSHSPRDSYEQYF.

The genes are TRBV7-9 and TRBJ2-5; the TCRdb D gene call, TRBD1, has no DNA to confirm it. The CDR3 extends over 15 amino acids. Per the germline V gene, CDR1 is SEHNR and CDR2 is FQNEAQ (reference sequence). CDR3 in amino acids: CASSLVGIRVETQYF.

V gene TRBV5-1 combines with J gene TRBJ2-7. This CDR3 has 13 amino acids. CDR1 is SGHRS and CDR2 is YFSETQ in the germline V gene. CDR3 sequence: CASSPADSYEQYF.

The CDR3 sequence is CSVRDYGGQGKTQYF. The chain links TRBV20-1 to TRBJ2-3; TCRdb calls TRBD1, which cannot be checked without DNA. This CDR3 contains 15 residues. CDR1 is DFQATT and CDR2 is SNEGSKA in the germline V gene (reference sequence).

The CDR3 sequence is CASSLVASGVNEKLFF. The chain joins TRBV7-2 to TRBJ1-4; TCRdb designates TRBD1, a call that cannot be tested without DNA. In germline, CDR1 is SGHTA, CDR2 FQGNSA. This CDR3 has 16 residues.

The chain links TRBV5-1 to TRBJ2-3; no DNA is available, so the TRBD2 call from TCRdb remains unchecked. Germline V gene lookup returns CDR1 SGHRS and CDR2 YFSETQ. The CDR3 consists of 18 residues. The CDR3 here is CASSLGGLAGFGTDTQYF.

CDR3 protein: CAWKWANTEAFF. The chain carries TRBV30 and TRBJ1-1. The CDR3 length is 12 residues. CDR1 and CDR2 from the germline V gene are GTSNPN and SVGIG (reference sequence). Together with reference TRBV30 and TRBJ1-1, the CDR3 gives the full variable domain: SQTIHQWPATLVQPVGSPLSLECTVEGTSNPNLYWYRQAAGRGLQLLFYSVGIGQISSEVPQNLSASRPQDRQFILSSKKLLLSDSGFYLCAWKWANTEAFFGQGTRLTVV.

The J gene is TRBJ2-2, the V gene TRBV9; TCRdb indicates TRBD1, and absent DNA this call remains unverified. Germline lookup yields CDR1 SGDLS and CDR2 YYNGEE. This CDR3 has 15 amino acids. The chain's CDR3 is CASSVGGSWTGELFF.

J is TRBJ2-3 and V is TRBV5-1; without DNA, the TCRdb call of TRBD2 cannot be checked. The CDR3 totals 17 residues. CDR1 and CDR2 from the germline V gene are SGHRS and YFSETQ. The CDR3 here is CASSDSLAGGPSETQYF. The whole variable domain, remainder taken from reference TRBV5-1 and TRBJ2-3, is KAGVTQTPRYLIKTRGQQVTLSCSPISGHRSVSWYQQTPGQGLQFLFEYFSETQRNKGNFPGRFSGRQFSNSRSEMNVSTLELGDSALYLCASSDSLAGGPSETQYFGPGTRLTVL.

V gene TRBV19 combines with J gene TRBJ2-7; lacking DNA, the TRBD1 call made by TCRdb goes unchecked. This CDR3 comprises 16 residues. Per the germline V gene, CDR1 is LNHDA and CDR2 is SQIVND (reference sequence). The CDR3 spells CASSISAGASSYEQYF.

V is TRBV4-2 and J is TRBJ2-7. The CDR3 loop spans 14 amino acids. Germline lookup yields CDR1 LGHNA and CDR2 YNFKEQ. The CDR3 loop reads CASSQERREYEQYF.

The chain links TRBV4-3 to TRBJ1-3. The CDR3 contains 12 residues. Germline-derived CDR1 and CDR2 are LGHNA and YSLEER. This CDR3 reads CASSQDRNTIYF.

The chain recombines TRBV2 with TRBJ1-1; absent DNA, TCRdb's TRBD1 call cannot be checked. Germline CDR1 reads SNHLY; CDR2 reads FYNNEI. CDR3 length: 17 amino acids. The CDR3 sequence: CASSVSGTGVTGTEAFF.